This T cell receptor beta chain came from a study of PD-L1 blockade in urothelial cancer. Study-wide background: Samples of blood were analyzed 3 weeks (second dose) and 6 weeks after treatment start.

There are 14 residues in the CDR3. The germline V gene encodes CDR1 SGHTA and CDR2 FQGNSA. V lost 4 bases and J lost 6, with 10 bases in between. The time point was: pretreatment peripheral blood. The data were produced by immunoSEQ multiplex PCR, yet TCRdb's version contains in-frame clones alone and is incomplete. Here the sample spans roughly 67,000 clones, about 90% being singletons. Here the sequenced sample was PBMCs, taken around atezolizumab (anti-PD-L1) treatment. The sequence came from a man aged 60 to 75 with urothelial cancer. V and J are TRBV7-2 and TRBJ1-6; D unresolved. The CDR3 nucleotides are TGTGCCAGCAGCTCGAGGGCCCTTAATTCACCCCTCCACTTT. Amino acid sequence: CASSSRALNSPLHF.